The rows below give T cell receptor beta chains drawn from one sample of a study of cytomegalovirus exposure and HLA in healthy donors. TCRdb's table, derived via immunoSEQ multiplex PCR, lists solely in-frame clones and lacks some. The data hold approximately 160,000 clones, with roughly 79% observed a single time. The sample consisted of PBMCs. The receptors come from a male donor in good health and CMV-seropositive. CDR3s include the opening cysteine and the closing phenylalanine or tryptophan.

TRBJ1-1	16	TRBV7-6	CASSSGQGARGAEAFF
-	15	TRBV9	CASSKTGRGTGELFF
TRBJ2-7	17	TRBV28	CASSLFQWGTAPREQYF
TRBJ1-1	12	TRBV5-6	CASSVGNTEAFF
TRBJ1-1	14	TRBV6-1	CASSEEIRGTEAFF
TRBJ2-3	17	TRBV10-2	CASGGTVEPKNTDTQYF
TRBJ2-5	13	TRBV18	CASSPGGKETQYF
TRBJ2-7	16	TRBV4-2	CASSQAGQPVSYEQYF
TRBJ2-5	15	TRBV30	CAWRGGTGGQETQYF
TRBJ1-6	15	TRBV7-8	CASSQRQGSNSPLHF
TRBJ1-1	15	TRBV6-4	CASSDWSRDRVGTFF
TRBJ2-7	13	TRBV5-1	CASSAGYSYEQYF
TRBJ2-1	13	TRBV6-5	CASSARGVNEQFF
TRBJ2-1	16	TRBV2	CASNGQGSGSYNEQFF
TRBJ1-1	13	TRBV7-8	CASSLAADTEAFF
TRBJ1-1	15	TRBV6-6	CASSSRQGTNTEAFF
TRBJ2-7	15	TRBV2	CASSDGGLSSYEQYF
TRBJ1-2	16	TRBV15	CATSSDRGPALGSYTF
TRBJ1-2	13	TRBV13	CASSLSGEGGYTF
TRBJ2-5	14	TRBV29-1	CSVGDRGPGKTQYF
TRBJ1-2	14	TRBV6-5	CASSKGQSTYGYTF
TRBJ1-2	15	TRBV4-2	CASSQESGGDYGYTF
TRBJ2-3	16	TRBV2	CASILTSGARTDTQYF
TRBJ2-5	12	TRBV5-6	CASSLSQETQYF